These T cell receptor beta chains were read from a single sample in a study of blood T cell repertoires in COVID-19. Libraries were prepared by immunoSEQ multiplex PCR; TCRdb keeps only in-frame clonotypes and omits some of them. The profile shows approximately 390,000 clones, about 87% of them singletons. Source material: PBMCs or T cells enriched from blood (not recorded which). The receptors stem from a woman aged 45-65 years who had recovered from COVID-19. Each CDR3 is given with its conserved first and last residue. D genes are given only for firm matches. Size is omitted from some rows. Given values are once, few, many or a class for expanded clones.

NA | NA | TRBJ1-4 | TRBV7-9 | CASSLGQNFEKLFF | TGTGCCAGCAGCTTAGGGCAGAATTTCGAAAAACTGTTTTTT
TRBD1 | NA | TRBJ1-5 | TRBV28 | CASSSPTGTVRIQPQHF | TGTGCCAGCAGTTCCCCGACTGGGACAGTGAGGATTCAGCCCCAGCATTTT
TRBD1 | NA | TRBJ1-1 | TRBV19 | CATRNRTGAAEAFF | TGTGCCACCCGAAATCGGACAGGGGCCGCTGAAGCTTTCTTT
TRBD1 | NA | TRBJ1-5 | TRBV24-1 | CATSGGGYQPQHF | TGTGCCACCAGTGGAGGGGGCTATCAGCCCCAGCATTTT
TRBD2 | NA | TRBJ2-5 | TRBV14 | CASSEWGLPDLQETQYF | TGTGCCAGCAGCGAGTGGGGACTACCCGACTTACAAGAGACCCAGTACTTC
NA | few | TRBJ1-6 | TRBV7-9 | CASSLREGSPLHF | TGTGCCAGCAGCTTAAGGGAGGGTTCACCCCTCCACTTT
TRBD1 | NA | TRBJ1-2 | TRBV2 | CASRGRGATNYGYTF | TGTGCCAGCAGAGGCAGGGGGGCAACTAACTATGGCTACACCTTC
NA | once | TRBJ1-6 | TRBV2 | CASSPDSSPLHF | TGTGCCAGCAGTCCGGACAGTTCACCCCTCCACTTT
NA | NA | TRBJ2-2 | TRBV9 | CASSARTGGELFF | TGTGCCAGCAGCGCGCGAACAGGCGGGGAGCTGTTTTTT
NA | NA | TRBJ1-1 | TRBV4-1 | CASSQEESRTEAFF | TGCGCCAGCAGCCAAGAAGAATCCCGGACTGAAGCTTTCTTT
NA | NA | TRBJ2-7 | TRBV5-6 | CASSLREGAFYEQYF | TGTGCCAGCAGCCTCCGAGAAGGGGCGTTCTACGAGCAGTACTTC
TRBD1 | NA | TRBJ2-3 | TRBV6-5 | CASSYPGGTQYF | TGTGCCAGCAGTTACCCAGGGGGTACGCAGTATTTT
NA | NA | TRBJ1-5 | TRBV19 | CASSFLQQPQHF | TGTGCCAGTAGTTTTTTGCAGCAGCCCCAGCATTTT
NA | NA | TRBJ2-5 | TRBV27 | CASKRGFEETQYF | TGTGCCAGCAAGAGGGGGTTCGAAGAGACCCAGTACTTC
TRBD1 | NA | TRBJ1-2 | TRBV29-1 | CSVWTGGYGYTF | TGCAGCGTCTGGACAGGGGGGTATGGCTACACCTTC
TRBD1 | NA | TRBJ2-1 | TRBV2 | CASSDPGQGSSYNEQFF | TGTGCCAGCAGTGACCCCGGACAGGGGAGCTCCTACAATGAGCAGTTCTTC
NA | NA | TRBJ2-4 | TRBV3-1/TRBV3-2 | CATRDSKNIQYF | TGTGCCACCCGGGACTCCAAAAACATTCAGTACTTC
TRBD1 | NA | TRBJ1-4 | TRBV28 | CASSTDRGHEKLFF | TGTGCCAGCAGTACCGACAGGGGCCATGAAAAACTGTTTTTT
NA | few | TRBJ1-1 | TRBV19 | CATTPRAGEAFF | TGTGCCACTACTCCCCGCGCGGGTGAAGCTTTCTTT
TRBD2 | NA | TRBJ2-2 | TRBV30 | CAWSLKAGGTGELFF | TGTGCCTGGAGTCTTAAAGCGGGGGGCACCGGGGAGCTGTTTTTT
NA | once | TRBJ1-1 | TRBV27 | CASSSLWNTEAFF | TGTGCCAGCAGTTCCCTCTGGAACACTGAAGCTTTCTTT
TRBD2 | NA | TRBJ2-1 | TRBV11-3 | CASSAYRGGSNNEQFF | TGTGCCAGCAGCGCGTACCGGGGGGGCTCCAACAATGAGCAGTTCTTC
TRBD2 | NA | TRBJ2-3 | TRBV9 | CASSPWTSGGRTDTQYF | TGTGCCAGCAGCCCTTGGACTAGCGGGGGGCGCACAGATACGCAGTATTTT
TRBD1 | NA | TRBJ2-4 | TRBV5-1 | CASSPGDRGGKNIQYF | TGCGCCAGCAGCCCAGGGGACAGGGGTGGCAAAAACATTCAGTACTTC
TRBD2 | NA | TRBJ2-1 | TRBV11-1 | CASSWEGKNNEQFF | TGTGCCAGCAGTTGGGAGGGGAAAAACAATGAGCAGTTCTTC
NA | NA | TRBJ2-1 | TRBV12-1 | CASSSRRRDNEQFF | TGTGCCAGCAGCTCTCGCCGGCGGGACAATGAGCAGTTCTTC
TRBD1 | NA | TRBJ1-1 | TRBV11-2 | CASSSTWGQGDTEAFF | TGTGCCAGCAGCTCAACCTGGGGACAGGGGGACACTGAAGCTTTCTTT
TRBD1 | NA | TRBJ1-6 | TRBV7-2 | CASNPDRESVPLHF | TGTGCCAGCAATCCCGACAGGGAATCAGTGCCCCTCCACTTT
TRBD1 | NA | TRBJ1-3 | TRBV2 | CASSLIRDRPSGNTIYF | TGTGCCAGCAGTCTAATTAGGGACAGACCTTCCGGAAACACCATATATTTT
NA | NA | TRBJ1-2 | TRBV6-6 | CASRPSGYRYGYTF | TGTGCCAGCAGACCCTCCGGGTATCGCTATGGCTACACCTTC
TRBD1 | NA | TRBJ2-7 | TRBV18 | CASSDRVGEQYF | TGTGCCAGCTCGGACAGGGTCGGCGAGCAGTACTTC
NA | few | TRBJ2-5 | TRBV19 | CASSMGRWETQYF | TGTGCCAGTAGTATGGGCAGGTGGGAGACCCAGTACTTC
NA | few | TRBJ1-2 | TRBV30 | CAWQTHRDSYGYTF | TGTGCCTGGCAAACCCACAGGGATAGCTATGGCTACACCTTC
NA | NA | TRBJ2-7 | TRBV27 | CASSFKDSSSYEQYF | TGTGCCAGCAGTTTCAAGGACAGCTCCTCCTACGAGCAGTACTTC
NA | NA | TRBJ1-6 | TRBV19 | CASSTRGGSPLHF | TGTGCCAGTAGTACCCGGGGGGGTTCACCCCTCCACTTT
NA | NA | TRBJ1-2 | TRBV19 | CASSISGTNYGYTF | TGTGCCAGTAGTATTTCCGGGACAAACTATGGCTACACCTTC
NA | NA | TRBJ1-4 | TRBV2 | CASSDNNAPSEKLFF | TGTGCCAGCAGTGATAATAACGCCCCGAGTGAAAAACTGTTTTTT
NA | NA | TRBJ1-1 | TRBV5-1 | CASSSGLNTEAFF | TGCGCCAGCAGCTCAGGGTTGAACACTGAAGCTTTCTTT
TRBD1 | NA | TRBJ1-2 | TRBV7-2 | CASSGGQGKYGYTF | TGTGCCAGCTCAGGGGGGCAGGGAAAGTATGGCTACACCTTC
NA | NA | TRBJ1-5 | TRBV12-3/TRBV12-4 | CASSAGGGQPQHF | TGTGCCAGCAGCGCGGGTGGTGGTCAGCCCCAGCATTTT
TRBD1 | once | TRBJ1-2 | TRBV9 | CASSVGVQGSYGYTF | TGTGCCAGCAGCGTAGGGGTACAGGGGTCGTATGGCTACACCTTC
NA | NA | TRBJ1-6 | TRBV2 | CASRLQAGVQGSPLHF | TGTGCCAGCAGGCTCCAGGCAGGGGTTCAGGGTTCACCCCTCCACTTT